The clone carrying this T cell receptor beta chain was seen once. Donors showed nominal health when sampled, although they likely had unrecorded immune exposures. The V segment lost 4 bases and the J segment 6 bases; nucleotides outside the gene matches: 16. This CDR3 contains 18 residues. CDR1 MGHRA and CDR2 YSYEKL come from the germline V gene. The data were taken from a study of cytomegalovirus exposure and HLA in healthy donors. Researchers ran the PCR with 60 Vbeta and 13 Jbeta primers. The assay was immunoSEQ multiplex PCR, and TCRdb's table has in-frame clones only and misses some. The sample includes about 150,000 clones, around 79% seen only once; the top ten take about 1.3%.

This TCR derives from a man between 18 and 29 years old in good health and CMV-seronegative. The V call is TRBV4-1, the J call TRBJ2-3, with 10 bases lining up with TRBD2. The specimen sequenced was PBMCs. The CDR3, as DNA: TGCGCCAGCAGCCCGGGACTAGCGAGGGTGACTCGCCGGGATACGCAGTATTTT. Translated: CASSPGLARVTRRDTQYF.